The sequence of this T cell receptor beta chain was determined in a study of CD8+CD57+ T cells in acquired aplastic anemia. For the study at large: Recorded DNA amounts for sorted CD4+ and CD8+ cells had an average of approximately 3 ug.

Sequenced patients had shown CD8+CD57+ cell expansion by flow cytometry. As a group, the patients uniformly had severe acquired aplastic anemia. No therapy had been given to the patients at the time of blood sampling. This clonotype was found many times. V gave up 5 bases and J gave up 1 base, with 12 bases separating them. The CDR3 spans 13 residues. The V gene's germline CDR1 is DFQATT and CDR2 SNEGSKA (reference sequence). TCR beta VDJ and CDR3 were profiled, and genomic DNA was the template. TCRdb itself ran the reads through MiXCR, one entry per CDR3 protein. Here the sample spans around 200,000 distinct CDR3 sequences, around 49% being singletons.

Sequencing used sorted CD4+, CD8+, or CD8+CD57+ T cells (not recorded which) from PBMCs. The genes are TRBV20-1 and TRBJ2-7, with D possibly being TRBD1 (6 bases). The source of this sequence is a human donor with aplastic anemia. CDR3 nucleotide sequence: TGCAGTGCTGGAAAAGGACAGTCCTACGAGCAGTACTTC. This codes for CSAGKGQSYEQYF.